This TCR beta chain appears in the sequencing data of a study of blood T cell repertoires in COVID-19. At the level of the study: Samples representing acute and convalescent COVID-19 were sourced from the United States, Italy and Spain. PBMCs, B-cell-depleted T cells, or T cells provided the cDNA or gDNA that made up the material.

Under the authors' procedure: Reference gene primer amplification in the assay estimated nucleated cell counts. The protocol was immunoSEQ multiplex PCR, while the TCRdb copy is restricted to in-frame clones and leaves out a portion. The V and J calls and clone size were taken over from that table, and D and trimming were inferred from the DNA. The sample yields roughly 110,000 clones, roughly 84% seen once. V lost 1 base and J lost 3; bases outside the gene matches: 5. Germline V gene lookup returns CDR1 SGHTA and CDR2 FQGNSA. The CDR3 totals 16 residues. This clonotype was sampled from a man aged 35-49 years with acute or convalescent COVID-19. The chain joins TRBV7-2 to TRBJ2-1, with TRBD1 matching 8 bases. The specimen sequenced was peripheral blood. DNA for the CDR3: TGTGCCAGCAGCTTAGAGGCAGGGGGCTACTACAATGAGCAGTTCTTC. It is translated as CASSLEAGGYYNEQFF.